A selection of T cell receptor beta chains follows, all from one sample in a study of T cell repertoires in cytomegalovirus infection. Using its own MiXCR run on the reads, TCRdb lists one record per CDR3 protein. The table has hundreds of thousands of distinct CDR3 sequences, 6% to 8% seen once; the top ten hold under 7%. The sample taken for sequencing was PBMCs. The receptor set was obtained from a human donor in good health (CMV status not recorded). Some clones in this sample may be carry-over from other donors' samples. Each CDR3 is given with its conserved first and last residue. A D gene is named only where the DNA matches it firmly. Size tells how often a clone was seen (once, few, many) or the class of an expanded clone, and some rows leave it out.

clone_size: many; cdr3_length: 17; d_call: .; j_call: TRBJ2-4; v_call: TRBV6-5; cdr3_nt: TGTGCCAGCAGTTCCCTCCCGACTGCAATAGCCAAAAACATTCAGTACTTC; cdr3_aa: CASSSLPTAIAKNIQYF
clone_size: many; cdr3_length: 13; d_call: .; j_call: TRBJ2-5; v_call: TRBV2; cdr3_nt: TGTGCCAGCAGTGGCCCGGGGACGGAGACCCAGTACTTC; cdr3_aa: CASSGPGTETQYF
clone_size: many; cdr3_length: 17; d_call: .; j_call: TRBJ2-2; v_call: TRBV2; cdr3_nt: TGTGCCAGCAGCCTATCTCTCAGGGATGCGGACACCGGGGAGCTGTTTTTT; cdr3_aa: CASSLSLRDADTGELFF
clone_size: .; cdr3_length: 14; d_call: TRBD1; j_call: TRBJ1-1; v_call: TRBV28; cdr3_nt: TGTGCCAGCAGCCCTACCACGGTGACAGGGGAAGCTTTCTTT; cdr3_aa: CASSPTTVTGEAFF
clone_size: many; cdr3_length: 11; d_call: .; j_call: TRBJ2-5; v_call: TRBV7-2; cdr3_nt: TGTGCCAGCAGCTTAACCGGGACCCAGTACTTC; cdr3_aa: CASSLTGTQYF
clone_size: many; cdr3_length: 14; d_call: .; j_call: TRBJ2-2; v_call: TRBV20-1; cdr3_nt: TGCAGTGCTAGCATACAGGGAGTCGCCGGGGAGCTGTTTTTT; cdr3_aa: CSASIQGVAGELFF
clone_size: many; cdr3_length: 12; d_call: TRBD1; j_call: TRBJ2-3; v_call: TRBV29-1; cdr3_nt: TGCAGCGTTGAAGACACCCCCGGGACAGGGTTATTT; cdr3_aa: CSVEDTPGTGLF
clone_size: .; cdr3_length: 16; d_call: .; j_call: TRBJ1-1; v_call: TRBV3-1; cdr3_nt: TGTGCCAGCAGCCAAGCCATAGGGGCCACACACACTGAAGCTTTCTTT; cdr3_aa: CASSQAIGATHTEAFF
clone_size: many; cdr3_length: 14; d_call: TRBD1; j_call: TRBJ2-7; v_call: TRBV6-2/TRBV6-3; cdr3_nt: TGTGCCAGCAGTTCAGTCGACAGGGTCCACGAGCAGTACTTC; cdr3_aa: CASSSVDRVHEQYF
clone_size: many; cdr3_length: 15; d_call: .; j_call: TRBJ2-4; v_call: TRBV5-4; cdr3_nt: TGTGCCAGCAGCCTTGACGGGGGAAGGAAAAACATTCAGTACTTC; cdr3_aa: CASSLDGGRKNIQYF
clone_size: many; cdr3_length: 15; d_call: .; j_call: TRBJ2-2; v_call: TRBV6-1; cdr3_nt: TGTGCCAGCAGTGAAGAGGCAGGGGGGACCGGGGAGCTGTTTTTT; cdr3_aa: CASSEEAGGTGELFF
clone_size: many; cdr3_length: 13; d_call: TRBD1; j_call: TRBJ1-2; v_call: TRBV6-6; cdr3_nt: TGTGCCAGCAGTTACGGACAGGGGAGAGGCTACACCTTC; cdr3_aa: CASSYGQGRGYTF
clone_size: many; cdr3_length: 18; d_call: .; j_call: TRBJ2-1; v_call: TRBV7-2; cdr3_nt: TGTGCCAGCAGCCTATATTTAACACAGGATGGGTCCTACAATGAGCAGTTCTTC; cdr3_aa: CASSLYLTQDGSYNEQFF
clone_size: few; cdr3_length: 15; d_call: .; j_call: TRBJ1-1; v_call: TRBV6-5; cdr3_nt: TGTGCCAGCAGTTCCCCGGGCCTTCCTGGCACTGAAGCTTTCTTT; cdr3_aa: CASSSPGLPGTEAFF
clone_size: many; cdr3_length: 13; d_call: .; j_call: TRBJ2-5; v_call: TRBV6-2/TRBV6-3; cdr3_nt: TGTGCCAGCAGCCGACAGGTAGAAGAGACCCAGTACTTC; cdr3_aa: CASSRQVEETQYF
clone_size: many; cdr3_length: 14; d_call: .; j_call: TRBJ2-1; v_call: TRBV5-1; cdr3_nt: TGCGCCAGCAGCTTGGATGACAGATACAATGAGCAGTTCTTC; cdr3_aa: CASSLDDRYNEQFF
clone_size: many; cdr3_length: 20; d_call: TRBD1; j_call: TRBJ1-2; v_call: TRBV6-2/TRBV6-3; cdr3_nt: TGTGCCAGCAGACCCGGGACAGCCGAACGAACTCGGGAGTTTTGGTATGGCTACACCTTC; cdr3_aa: CASRPGTAERTREFWYGYTF
clone_size: many; cdr3_length: 13; d_call: .; j_call: TRBJ1-1; v_call: TRBV29-1; cdr3_nt: TGCAGCGTTGCTTCCGGGTCGGGCACTGAAGCTTTCTTT; cdr3_aa: CSVASGSGTEAFF
clone_size: .; cdr3_length: 13; d_call: .; j_call: TRBJ1-1; v_call: TRBV29-1; cdr3_nt: TGCAGCGTTGGCCTACAAGATCCCACTGAAGCTTTCTTT; cdr3_aa: CSVGLQDPTEAFF
clone_size: few; cdr3_length: 14; d_call: TRBD1; j_call: TRBJ1-1; v_call: TRBV5-6; cdr3_nt: TGTGCCAGCAGCTTGGCACAGGGGAAGGCTGAAGCTTTCTTT; cdr3_aa: CASSLAQGKAEAFF
clone_size: few; cdr3_length: 15; d_call: TRBD1; j_call: TRBJ2-2; v_call: TRBV9; cdr3_nt: TGTGCCAGCAGCCTTAGGACAGGGGGATCCGGGGAGCTGTTTTTT; cdr3_aa: CASSLRTGGSGELFF
clone_size: .; cdr3_length: 14; d_call: .; j_call: TRBJ2-3; v_call: TRBV6-2/TRBV6-3; cdr3_nt: TGTGCCAGCATAGACCCTCGGGGCACAGATACGCAGTATTTT; cdr3_aa: CASIDPRGTDTQYF
clone_size: many; cdr3_length: 15; d_call: .; j_call: TRBJ2-6; v_call: TRBV5-4; cdr3_nt: TGTGCCAGCAGCCCACAGGAATCTGGGGCCAACGTCCTGACTTTC; cdr3_aa: CASSPQESGANVLTF
clone_size: .; cdr3_length: 16; d_call: TRBD1; j_call: TRBJ2-7; v_call: TRBV5-5; cdr3_nt: TGTGCCAGCAGCTTTCCTCGGGACAGAACCTCCTACGAGCAGTACTTC; cdr3_aa: CASSFPRDRTSYEQYF
clone_size: many; cdr3_length: 12; d_call: .; j_call: TRBJ2-5; v_call: TRBV19; cdr3_nt: TGTGCCAGTAGTAACCGCGGGGAGACCCAGTACTTC; cdr3_aa: CASSNRGETQYF
clone_size: many; cdr3_length: 17; d_call: TRBD1; j_call: TRBJ1-5; v_call: TRBV7-2; cdr3_nt: TGTGCCAGCAGCTTAGAGATGGGACAGGGGCCCAATCAGCCCCAGCATTTT; cdr3_aa: CASSLEMGQGPNQPQHF
clone_size: many; cdr3_length: 14; d_call: .; j_call: TRBJ2-1; v_call: TRBV7-2; cdr3_nt: TGTGCCAGCAGCTTTACCCAGGCCTACAATGAGCAGTTCTTC; cdr3_aa: CASSFTQAYNEQFF
clone_size: many; cdr3_length: 15; d_call: TRBD1; j_call: TRBJ1-6; v_call: TRBV2; cdr3_nt: TGTGCCAGCAGTGAAATGGGACAGCTTAATTCACCCCTCCACTTT; cdr3_aa: CASSEMGQLNSPLHF
clone_size: .; cdr3_length: 13; d_call: .; j_call: TRBJ1-2; v_call: TRBV28; cdr3_nt: TGTGCCAGCAGTTCCCCAGGGGTGAATGGCTACACCTTC; cdr3_aa: CASSSPGVNGYTF
clone_size: many; cdr3_length: 15; d_call: .; j_call: TRBJ2-5; v_call: TRBV12-3/TRBV12-4; cdr3_nt: TGTGCCAGCACCACCTCTGTGGGTACCCGAGAGACCCAGTACTTC; cdr3_aa: CASTTSVGTRETQYF
clone_size: many; cdr3_length: 18; d_call: .; j_call: TRBJ2-6; v_call: TRBV4-2; cdr3_nt: TGTGCCAGCAGCCAAGACAGTGGGCCCCGCTCTGGGGCCAACGTCCTGACTTTC; cdr3_aa: CASSQDSGPRSGANVLTF
clone_size: .; cdr3_length: 16; d_call: .; j_call: TRBJ2-5; v_call: TRBV11-2; cdr3_nt: TGTGCCAGCAGCTTAGATCATGGTATGGACCAAGAGACCCAGTACTTC; cdr3_aa: CASSLDHGMDQETQYF
clone_size: .; cdr3_length: 13; d_call: .; j_call: TRBJ2-7; v_call: TRBV29-1; cdr3_nt: TGCAGCGCCCGCGGGGATCGGTACTACGAGCAGTACTTC; cdr3_aa: CSARGDRYYEQYF
clone_size: many; cdr3_length: 16; d_call: .; j_call: TRBJ1-4; v_call: TRBV6-5; cdr3_nt: TGTGCCAGCAGCTCTGGACAGTTTACAACTAATGAAAAACTGTTTTTT; cdr3_aa: CASSSGQFTTNEKLFF
clone_size: many; cdr3_length: 18; d_call: TRBD1; j_call: TRBJ2-1; v_call: TRBV29-1; cdr3_nt: TGCAGCGCCGCCGAGGGTAATGAGTGGGACAGGGAATACAATGAGCAGTTCTTC; cdr3_aa: CSAAEGNEWDREYNEQFF
clone_size: many; cdr3_length: 13; d_call: .; j_call: TRBJ2-7; v_call: TRBV7-2; cdr3_nt: TGTGCCAGCAGCTTAGCAGGGGGACACGAGCAGTACTTC; cdr3_aa: CASSLAGGHEQYF
clone_size: many; cdr3_length: 14; d_call: TRBD2; j_call: TRBJ2-3; v_call: TRBV20-1; cdr3_nt: TGCAGTGGGATACTAGCGGGGCCCTCAGATACGCAGTATTTT; cdr3_aa: CSGILAGPSDTQYF
clone_size: many; cdr3_length: 15; d_call: .; j_call: TRBJ1-4; v_call: TRBV20-1; cdr3_nt: TGCAGTGCCCCAGGCGCAACAGGCCTTAATGAAAAACTGTTTTTT; cdr3_aa: CSAPGATGLNEKLFF
clone_size: many; cdr3_length: 13; d_call: .; j_call: TRBJ2-3; v_call: TRBV6-4; cdr3_nt: TGTGCCAGCAGTAAAACTAGCACAGATACGCAGTATTTT; cdr3_aa: CASSKTSTDTQYF
clone_size: many; cdr3_length: 17; d_call: TRBD2; j_call: TRBJ2-3; v_call: TRBV28; cdr3_nt: TGTGCCAGCAGCTCCAACGGGGAGGGACTGGTCACAGATACGCAGTATTTT; cdr3_aa: CASSSNGEGLVTDTQYF
clone_size: many; cdr3_length: 19; d_call: .; j_call: TRBJ2-3; v_call: TRBV9; cdr3_nt: TGTGCCAGCAGCGTGGGGGGCACCAGGTGGCCCTCGGGCACAGATACGCAGTATTTT; cdr3_aa: CASSVGGTRWPSGTDTQYF
clone_size: many; cdr3_length: 15; d_call: .; j_call: TRBJ1-1; v_call: TRBV28; cdr3_nt: TGTGCCAGCAGTCCACCCCCGGACGGGGGCACTGAAGCTTTCTTT; cdr3_aa: CASSPPPDGGTEAFF
clone_size: many; cdr3_length: 16; d_call: .; j_call: TRBJ1-2; v_call: TRBV5-1; cdr3_nt: TGCGCCAGCAGCTTGGCCGTAGGCCTAGCTAACTATGGCTACACCTTC; cdr3_aa: CASSLAVGLANYGYTF
clone_size: many; cdr3_length: 13; d_call: .; j_call: TRBJ2-7; v_call: TRBV28; cdr3_nt: TGTGCCAGCAACTGGGACTTGACCTACGAGCAGTACTTC; cdr3_aa: CASNWDLTYEQYF
clone_size: many; cdr3_length: 15; d_call: TRBD1; j_call: TRBJ2-5; v_call: TRBV28; cdr3_nt: TGTGCCAGCAGTTTGCCTGACAGGGAAATTGAGACCCAGTACTTC; cdr3_aa: CASSLPDREIETQYF
clone_size: many; cdr3_length: 15; d_call: .; j_call: TRBJ2-3; v_call: TRBV2; cdr3_nt: TGTGCCAGCAGTGAGTGGCGCAAGCCGACAGATACGCAGTATTTT; cdr3_aa: CASSEWRKPTDTQYF
clone_size: many; cdr3_length: 14; d_call: .; j_call: TRBJ1-5; v_call: TRBV7-3; cdr3_nt: TGTGCCAGCAGCGCGTCTGGAGGGAATCAGCCCCAGCATTTT; cdr3_aa: CASSASGGNQPQHF
clone_size: many; cdr3_length: 12; d_call: .; j_call: TRBJ1-1; v_call: TRBV7-9; cdr3_nt: TGTGCCACCCAGGGTATGAACACTGAAGCTTTCTTT; cdr3_aa: CATQGMNTEAFF
clone_size: many; cdr3_length: 15; d_call: .; j_call: TRBJ2-5; v_call: TRBV6-1; cdr3_nt: TGTGCCAGCACCCCGATGGGGACACCTCAAGAGACCCAGTACTTC; cdr3_aa: CASTPMGTPQETQYF
clone_size: many; cdr3_length: 13; d_call: .; j_call: TRBJ2-5; v_call: TRBV5-1; cdr3_nt: TGCGCCAGCAGCTTGGCTGGGAAAGAGACCCAGTACTTC; cdr3_aa: CASSLAGKETQYF
clone_size: many; cdr3_length: 17; d_call: TRBD2; j_call: TRBJ2-5; v_call: TRBV20-1; cdr3_nt: TGCAGTGCTAGAGATTTTAGCGGGGGCTCGCCTCGAGAGACCCAGTACTTC; cdr3_aa: CSARDFSGGSPRETQYF
clone_size: many; cdr3_length: 16; d_call: TRBD2; j_call: TRBJ2-1; v_call: TRBV15; cdr3_nt: TGTGCCACCAGCAGAGGGCCAGCGGGAACTTACAATGAGCAGTTCTTC; cdr3_aa: CATSRGPAGTYNEQFF
clone_size: few; cdr3_length: 15; d_call: TRBD2; j_call: TRBJ2-7; v_call: TRBV6-5; cdr3_nt: TGTGCCAGCAGTTACCTCCCGGGGGGGAATGGCGAGCAGTACTTC; cdr3_aa: CASSYLPGGNGEQYF
clone_size: many; cdr3_length: 14; d_call: TRBD1; j_call: TRBJ1-5; v_call: TRBV20-1; cdr3_nt: TGCAGTGCTAGAACAGGGGGTACCGGTCAGCCCCAGCATTTT; cdr3_aa: CSARTGGTGQPQHF
clone_size: many; cdr3_length: 17; d_call: .; j_call: TRBJ2-5; v_call: TRBV7-8; cdr3_nt: TGTGCCAGCAGCTTAACTGGCCGGGACGGGGATCAGGAGACCCAGTACTTC; cdr3_aa: CASSLTGRDGDQETQYF
clone_size: many; cdr3_length: 16; d_call: .; j_call: TRBJ1-6; v_call: TRBV7-2; cdr3_nt: TGTGCCAGCAGCTTGGGCAGCATTACCACAAATTCACCCCTCCACTTT; cdr3_aa: CASSLGSITTNSPLHF
clone_size: many; cdr3_length: 15; d_call: .; j_call: TRBJ1-5; v_call: TRBV28; cdr3_nt: TGTGCCAGCAGTTTAACCTGGGGCTTGGGTCAGCCCCAGCATTTT; cdr3_aa: CASSLTWGLGQPQHF
clone_size: many; cdr3_length: 16; d_call: TRBD1; j_call: TRBJ2-1; v_call: TRBV6-2/TRBV6-3; cdr3_nt: TGTGCCAGCAGTTCCCGGACAGGGGCCCACCTCAATGAGCAGTTCTTC; cdr3_aa: CASSSRTGAHLNEQFF
clone_size: .; cdr3_length: 17; d_call: TRBD2; j_call: TRBJ2-5; v_call: TRBV28; cdr3_nt: TGTGCCAGCAGTTTCCCCCGGGGGGGCCGTGGCCAAGAGACCCAGTACTTC; cdr3_aa: CASSFPRGGRGQETQYF
clone_size: many; cdr3_length: 14; d_call: TRBD1; j_call: TRBJ1-6; v_call: TRBV19; cdr3_nt: TGTGCCAGCCAACAGGGGGCGAACGATTCACCCCTCCACTTT; cdr3_aa: CASQQGANDSPLHF